These 6 T cell receptor beta chains were all obtained from the same sample, sequenced in a study of T-cell memory formation after mild COVID-19. TCRdb used MiXCR to reprocess the 5' RACE reads, holding one entry per CDR3 protein. The sample yields about 55,000 distinct CDR3 sequences, around a tenth seen once. Sequencing input: PBMCs or a T cell subset sorted from them (not recorded which). These receptors originate from a man between 18 and 35 years old who had mild COVID-19 (a few samples of this study predate the infection). Cell type and time point are not known.

This clonotype showed up just a few times. The chain recombines TRBV12-3 or TRBV12-4 with TRBJ2-2; no clear D. Trimming removed 3 bases from V and 6 bases from J, with 5 bases in between. The CDR3 extends over 12 amino acids. CDR3: CASSLRPGELFF. The DNA of the CDR3 is TGTGCCAGCAGTTTGCGGCCCGGGGAGCTGTTTTTT.

This clonotype was counted ten times or more. The V call is TRBV6-5, the J call TRBJ2-3, with D possibly matching TRBD2 (6 bases). Germline CDR1 MNHEY, CDR2 SVGAGI. Trimming cost V 2 bases and J 3 bases, with 9 bases left between them. CDR3 length: 14 amino acids. CDR3 DNA: TGTGCCAGCAGTTACAGGCGGGGAACAGATACGCAGTATTTT. Translating it yields CASSYRRGTDTQYF.

This chain joins TRBV9 and TRBJ1-5; a weak D match, TRBD1 (5 bases). Trimming stripped 4 bases from V and 0 bases from J, with 11 bases between. Germline lookup yields CDR1 SGDLS and CDR2 YYNGEE. The CDR3 extends over 15 amino acids. For the CDR3, the DNA is TGTGCCAGCAGCCCGGACGGGACTAGCAATCAGCCCCAGCATTTT. This codes for CASSPDGTSNQPQHF.

This clonotype came up a few times. This rearrangement joins TRBV27 to TRBJ2-2; unclear D gene. Germline CDR1 and CDR2: MNHEY and SMNVEV (reference sequence). Trimming left V 3 bases short and J 0 bases short, with 8 bases between. The CDR3 spans 15 residues. This CDR3 is CASSLSRANTGELFF. The CDR3 DNA follows: TGTGCCAGCAGTTTGAGCCGGGCGAACACCGGGGAGCTGTTTTTT.

This clonotype was picked up a small number of times. The rearrangement uses TRBV6-2 or TRBV6-3 and TRBJ2-1, with 14 positions matching TRBD2. Trimming took 5 bases from V and 7 from J; bases not matched to a gene: 19. Germline V gives CDR1 MNHEY, CDR2 SVGEGT. This CDR3 spans 20 amino acids. The CDR3 DNA reads as TGTGCCAGCAGTCAGAACCGTCTGACTAGCGGGGGGGGCTATATTAATGAGCAGTTCTTC. It codes for CASSQNRLTSGGGYINEQFF.

This clonotype showed up just a few times. This chain joins TRBV28 and TRBJ2-3, with TRBD1 matching 7 bases. V shed 2 bases and J 8 bases; nucleotides not matched to a gene: 10. Germline CDR1 is MDHEN and CDR2 is SYDVKM. This CDR3 has 15 residues. The CDR3 DNA reads as TGTGCCAGCAGTTTAGGGGCCCACAGGGGTGGTACGCAGTATTTT. It encodes CASSLGAHRGGTQYF.